Presented here are 18 T cell receptor beta chains from one specimen sequenced in a study of T cells in Graves' hyperthyroidism and ophthalmopathy (dated by TCRdb to between 2017 and 2020). Receptors were amplified or captured by multiplex PCR. The run used an Illumina HiSeq 2000. The TCR beta CDR3 regions were amplified from RNA transcripts. The TCR CDR3 was subjected to a first round of RT-PCR using the HTBI primer set and the Qiagen OneStep RT-PCR kit. In-frame beta chains were kept once TCRdb had trimmed the public reads at Q25 with fastp and called clones with MiXCR. Rows with a matching CDR3 protein are joined into one entry that keeps the most common DNA and genes. This sample is represented by a few hundred thousand distinct CDR3 sequences; around 15% of them were singletons. The ten largest clones capture over 11% of the sample. The sequencing input was blood. These receptors were obtained from a woman between 40 and 55 years old with Graves' hyperthyroidism.

This clonotype was found a few times. V and J are TRBV20-1 and TRBJ1-1; a weak D match, TRBD1 (5 bases). CDR1 is DFQATT and CDR2 is SNEGSKA in the germline V gene (reference sequence). This CDR3 has 13 amino acids. Deletions cut 3 bases from V and 4 bases from J, with 12 bases between. The CDR3 region is CSASRGLVTEAFF. The CDR3, as DNA: TGCAGTGCTAGCCGGGGCCTGGTCACTGAAGCTTTCTTT.

The chain is built from TRBV27 and TRBJ2-7; D unresolved. Germline lookup yields CDR1 MNHEY and CDR2 SMNVEV (reference sequence). The CDR3 is 14 residues long. V lost 5 bases and J lost 0, with 11 bases in between. CDR3 DNA: TGTGCCAGCAGTCTTACCCCGATCTCCTACGAGCAGTACTTC. This encodes CASSLTPISYEQYF.

This clonotype was seen only a few times. The CDR3 sequence is CSVKSPVTGVGTEAFF. CDR3 sequence (DNA): TGCAGCGTGAAAAGCCCGGTGACAGGGGTCGGCACTGAAGCTTTCTTT. The rearrangement joins TRBV29-1 to TRBJ1-1; 8 positions agree with TRBD1. This CDR3 is 16 amino acids long. After removal of 6 bases from V and 4 bases from J, the junction contained 16 bases not matched to a gene. CDR1 is SQVTM and CDR2 is ANQGSEA in the germline V gene.

This clonotype has a count of ten or more. This chain connects TRBV11-2 to TRBJ2-3; 7 positions match TRBD2. Germline trimming cut 0 bases from V and 2 bases from J; bases unmatched to any gene: 5. Per germline, CDR1 SGHAT and CDR2 FQNNGV. The CDR3 consists of 16 residues. CDR3 nucleotide sequence: TGTGCCAGCAGCTTAGAGTTTAGCGGGTCCACAGATACGCAGTATTTT. Its translation: CASSLEFSGSTDTQYF.

This clonotype has just a few counts. V usage is TRBV11-2 and J usage is TRBJ1-1; D unclear. V shed 0 bases and J shed 6 bases, with 8 bases lying between them. The CDR3 is made up of 13 amino acids. The germline CDR1 and CDR2 sequences are SGHAT and FQNNGV. CDR3 bases: TGTGCCAGCAGCTTAGACCTTTCCGCTGAAGCTTTCTTT. It encodes CASSLDLSAEAFF. The full variable domain, its missing parts supplied by reference TRBV11-2 and TRBJ1-1, is EAGVAQSPRYKIIEKRQSVAFWCNPISGHATLYWYQQILGQGPKLLIQFQNNGVVDDSQLPKDRFSAERLKGVDSTLKIQPAKLEDSAVYLCASSLDLSAEAFFGQGTRLTVV.

This clonotype was seen just once. The genes are TRBV4-1 and TRBJ1-2; tentatively, D is TRBD1 (5 bases). Trimming took 2 bases from V and 4 from J, leaving 14 bases between them. Looked up from germline, CDR1 is MGHRA and CDR2 is YSYEKL. CDR3 length: 15 residues. The CDR3 sequence: CASSQMDGRGYGYTF. CDR3 coding DNA: TGCGCCAGCAGCCAAATGGACGGTAGGGGCTATGGCTACACCTTC.

As concerns this clonotype: The junction departs from germline at one end; a sequencing error may be responsible. The chain is built from TRBV7-9 and TRBJ1-6; D is undetermined. CDR3 length equals 16 residues. The germline CDR1 and CDR2 sequences are SEHNR and FQNEAQ (reference sequence). The CDR3 loop reads CASSPDPSSYNSPLHF. CDR3 DNA sequence: TGCGCCAGCAGCCCTGACCCGAGCTCCTATAATTCACCCCTCCACTTT. The full variable domain, completed using reference TRBV7-9 and TRBJ1-6, is DTGVSQNPRHKITKRGQNVTFRCDPISEHNRLYWYRQTLGQGPEFLTYFQNEAQLEKSRLLSDRFSAERPKGSFSTLEIQRTEQGDSAMYLCASSPDPSSYNSPLHFGNGTRLTVT.

This clonotype was seen many times. The CDR3 sequence: CASSLSAGLSSYEQYF. CDR3 bases: TGTGCCAGCAGTTTATCCGCAGGGTTGAGTTCCTACGAGCAGTACTTC. The chain uses TRBV27 and TRBJ2-7, with D possibly matching TRBD1 (5 bases). Germline-derived CDR1 and CDR2 are MNHEY and SMNVEV (reference sequence). The CDR3 loop spans 16 amino acids. Trimming pared 0 bases from V and 1 base from J, leaving 13 bases between.

This clonotype was counted only a few times. The J gene is TRBJ2-1, the V gene TRBV7-9; D possibly corresponds to TRBD2 (5 bases). This CDR3 contains 19 residues. V was clipped by 5 bases and J by 6 bases, with 29 bases between them. Germline lookup yields CDR1 SEHNR and CDR2 FQNEAQ (reference sequence). The chain's CDR3 is CASSPRAADSTRKFNEQFF. The CDR3 region has the DNA TGTGCCAGCAGCCCACGGGCTGCGGACTCGACCAGGAAGTTCAATGAGCAGTTCTTC.

This clonotype was recorded at least ten times. The gene calls are TRBV6-1 and TRBJ1-2; the D gene is possibly TRBD1 (5 bases). The CDR3 length is 14 residues. Trimming cost V 2 bases and J 5 bases, with 12 bases left between them. The germline CDR1 and CDR2 sequences are MNHNS and SASEGT. The DNA of the CDR3 is TGTGCCAGCAGTGAAAATCACAGGCGGTATGGCTACACCTTC. It translates to CASSENHRRYGYTF.

As for this clonotype: The germline gene is not matched at one end of the junction; a read error may be the cause. This chain uses TRBV6-1 with TRBJ1-4; TRBD1 is a possible D gene (6 bases). CDR3 length: 14 residues. In germline, CDR1 is MNHNS, CDR2 SASEGT. Here the CDR3 DNA reads TGTGCCAGCAGCCAGGGGAGAAGTGATGAAAAACTGTTTTTC. It encodes CASSQGRSDEKLFF.

Ten or more counts support this clonotype. This rearrangement joins TRBV30 to TRBJ1-2; TRBD1 matches 7 bases. This CDR3 has 13 residues. Germline-derived CDR1 and CDR2 are GTSNPN and SVGIG (reference sequence). V was clipped by 0 bases and J by 5 bases; unmatched bases: 3. In DNA form, the CDR3 reads TGTGCCTGGAGTGTGGGACAGCGTTATGGCTACACCTTC. Encoded protein: CAWSVGQRYGYTF.

The V and J genes are TRBV7-8 and TRBJ2-6; D gene unclear. The CDR3 is 15 residues long. Germline-derived CDR1 and CDR2 are SGHVS and FQNEAQ. V lost 1 base and J 0 bases, leaving 4 bases between the germline ends. CDR3 protein: CASSLEFSGANVLTF. The CDR3 nucleotides read TGTGCCAGCAGCTTAGAATTCTCTGGGGCCAACGTCCTGACTTTC.

Many counts were recorded for this clonotype. The V and J genes are TRBV19 and TRBJ2-3, with 9 bases fitting TRBD2. CDR1 and CDR2 from the germline V gene are LNHDA and SQIVND (reference sequence). Trimming at V came to 9 bases and at J to 6 bases, leaving 7 bases not matched to a gene. The CDR3 is 13 amino acids. The CDR3 DNA reads TGTGCCAGCAAAGCGGGAGGCGCGGATACGCAGTATTTT. Its protein is CASKAGGADTQYF.

This clonotype occurred many times. The chain employs TRBV20-1 and TRBJ2-7; D tentatively reads TRBD1 or TRBD2 (5 bases each). The V end lost 3 bases, the J end lost 1 base, and 13 bases lay between the germline ends. Germline V lookup: CDR1 DFQATT, CDR2 SNEGSKA (reference sequence). The CDR3 runs 14 residues. CDR3 nucleotide sequence: TGCAGTGCTAGGCCCACGGGGCGTTCCTACGAGCAGTACTTC. Protein product: CSARPTGRSYEQYF.

This clonotype was counted ten times or more. The genes are TRBV7-2 and TRBJ1-1; D is ambiguous. Germline V lookup: CDR1 SGHTA, CDR2 FQGNSA. Trimming left V 0 bases short and J 0 bases short, with 8 bases between. CDR3 length: 15 amino acids. For the CDR3, the DNA is TGTGCCAGCAGCTTAGCCTGGGCGGTGAACACTGAAGCTTTCTTT. Translation gives CASSLAWAVNTEAFF. Full variable domain (rest looked up from reference TRBV7-2 and TRBJ1-1): GAGVSQSPSNKVTEKGKDVELRCDPISGHTALYWYRQSLGQGLEFLIYFQGNSAPDKSGLPSDRFSAERTGGSVSTLTIQRTQQEDSAVYLCASSLAWAVNTEAFFGQGTRLTVV.

This clonotype showed up many times. J is TRBJ2-7 and V is TRBV2; D perhaps matches TRBD1 (6 bases). CDR1 and CDR2 from the germline V gene are SNHLY and FYNNEI. V was shortened by 4 bases and J by 3 bases, with 10 bases between the two germline ends. CDR3 length equals 13 residues. CDR3 amino acids: CASSVGQNYEQYF. CDR3 nucleotide sequence: TGTGCCAGCAGTGTAGGACAGAACTACGAGCAGTACTTC.

A few counts support this clonotype. J is TRBJ2-7 and V is TRBV6-1, with no clear D. V lost 6 bases, J lost 7 bases, and 19 bases lay in between. The germline V gene encodes CDR1 MNHNS and CDR2 SASEGT. The CDR3 contains 14 residues. The CDR3 nucleotides are TGTGCCAGCAGCCTCGTTCGATCCGGGCGGGAGCAGTACTTC. Its protein is CASSLVRSGREQYF.